The next 15 T cell receptor beta chains were all read from a single sample in a study of blood T cell repertoires in COVID-19. Data came from immunoSEQ multiplex PCR; TCRdb stores just in-frame clones and leaves some out. The sample has over 150,000 clones, approximately 86% seen once. The sequenced material came from peripheral blood. These receptor sequences come from an elderly woman with active or convalescent COVID-19.

The chain combines TRBV3-1 (or the pseudogene TRBV3-2) with TRBJ1-6; D gene uncertain. Germline assignment: CDR1 LGHDT and CDR2 YNNKEL (reference sequence). This CDR3 is 13 amino acids long. V gave up 4 bases and J gave up 13 bases, with 14 bases separating them. The CDR3 here is CASSRESGLPLHF. The DNA for the CDR3 is TGTGCCAGCAGCCGTGAGAGTGGGCTTCCCCTCCACTTT.

In DNA form, the CDR3 reads TGTGCCAGCAGCTTGGCGCCAGGGGCTGGAAACACCATATATTTT. This codes for CASSLAPGAGNTIYF. The rearrangement uses TRBV5-4 and TRBJ1-3, with D possibly TRBD1 on 6 matching bases. Germline V gene lookup returns CDR1 SGHNT and CDR2 YYREEE (reference sequence). The CDR3 covers 15 residues. V lost 0 bases and J lost 2, with 9 bases in between.

The chain couples TRBV11-2 to TRBJ1-1; a weak D match, TRBD1 (6 bases). CDR1 is SGHAT and CDR2 is FQNNGV in the germline V gene. V was cut by 4 bases and J by 0 bases, with 12 bases left in between. There are 15 residues in the CDR3. The CDR3 reads CASSSNRDMNTEAFF. The DNA for the CDR3 is TGTGCCAGCAGCTCAAACAGGGATATGAACACTGAAGCTTTCTTT.

The table lists this clone with a count of one. This chain joins TRBV7-8 and TRBJ2-5, with TRBD2 identical over 13 bases. Germline CDR1 is SGHVS and CDR2 is FQNEAQ. Germline trimming cut 5 bases from V and 7 bases from J; bases unmatched to any gene: 10. The CDR3 has 16 residues. The CDR3 protein is CASSLRTSGSATTQYF. The CDR3 coding sequence is TGTGCCAGCAGCCTTAGGACTAGCGGGAGTGCCACGACCCAGTACTTC.

The chain uses TRBV3-1 (or the pseudogene TRBV3-2) and TRBJ2-5; 8 bases align to TRBD1. Germline CDR1 reads LGHDT; CDR2 reads YNNKEL (reference sequence). V shed 5 bases and J 3 bases; nucleotides not matched to a gene: 11. This CDR3 is 16 amino acids long. The CDR3 spells CASSAWDRTNKETQYF. DNA of the CDR3: TGTGCCAGCAGCGCCTGGGACAGGACGAACAAAGAGACCCAGTACTTC.

There are a few counts of this clone. The chain has TRBV11-2 and TRBJ1-2; the match to TRBD1 covers 9 bases. The CDR3 runs to 15 residues. The germline V gene encodes CDR1 SGHAT and CDR2 FQNNGV. V lost 4 bases, J lost 7 bases, and 10 bases stayed unmatched. The CDR3 here is CASSSHYRGRSGYTF. DNA of the CDR3: TGTGCCAGCAGCTCACATTACAGGGGGCGAAGTGGCTACACCTTC.

CDR3 nucleotide sequence: TGTGCCAGCAGCCCGACAGGAACCACCGGGGAGCTGTTTTTT. Translated: CASSPTGTTGELFF. The rearrangement joins TRBV3-1 (or the pseudogene TRBV3-2) to TRBJ2-2, with D tentatively TRBD1 (6 bases). The CDR3 consists of 14 residues. V gave up 4 bases and J gave up 4 bases, with 10 bases separating them. The germline CDR1 and CDR2 sequences are LGHDT and YNNKEL (reference sequence).

This sequence joins TRBV7-9 and TRBJ1-1, with unresolved D. Looked up from germline, CDR1 is SEHNR and CDR2 is FQNEAQ (reference sequence). The V end lost 0 bases, the J end lost 8 bases, and 13 bases lay between the germline ends. The CDR3 contains 14 residues. The CDR3 protein is CASSLASERSEAFF. The DNA of the CDR3 is TGTGCCAGCAGCTTAGCGTCGGAGAGGTCGGAAGCTTTCTTT. Together with reference TRBV7-9 and TRBJ1-1, the CDR3 gives the full variable domain: DTGVSQNPRHKITKRGQNVTFRCDPISEHNRLYWYRQTLGQGPEFLTYFQNEAQLEKSRLLSDRFSAERPKGSFSTLEIQRTEQGDSAMYLCASSLASERSEAFFGQGTRLTVV.

V gene TRBV6-1 combines with J gene TRBJ1-1; D gene unclear. The germline CDR1 and CDR2 sequences are MNHNS and SASEGT. V lost 1 base, J lost 4 bases, and 10 bases lay in between. CDR3 length: 14 amino acids. The CDR3 nucleotides read TGTGCCAGCAGTGAAGTGGGCGGGAGCACTGAAGCTTTCTTT. Amino acids: CASSEVGGSTEAFF.

The chain recombines TRBV7-2 with TRBJ1-2; 8 bases agree with TRBD1. The CDR3 consists of 14 residues. Germline V gene lookup returns CDR1 SGHTA and CDR2 FQGNSA. After removal of 5 bases from V and 0 bases from J, the junction contained 2 bases not matched to a gene. CDR3 residues: CASSRTGPNYGYTF. CDR3 coding DNA: TGTGCCAGCAGCCGGACAGGGCCTAACTATGGCTACACCTTC.

The gene calls are TRBV5-4 and TRBJ2-5, with D maybe TRBD2 (6 bases). V shed 4 bases and J shed 5 bases, with 18 bases lying between them. Germline CDR1 reads SGHNT; CDR2 reads YYREEE (reference sequence). The CDR3 runs 15 residues. The CDR3 here is CASSRERDRRETQYF. In nucleotides, the CDR3 is TGTGCCAGCAGCCGGGAGAGGGACCGAAGGGAGACCCAGTACTTC.

This clone was observed a single time. The V call is TRBV6-5, the J call TRBJ2-7; 8 bases fit TRBD2. The V and J ends lost 6 bases and 2 bases, in that order; junction bases with no gene match: 9. The germline gives CDR1 MNHEY, CDR2 SVGAGI. This CDR3 has 15 residues. The CDR3 spells CASRNLGTRTYEQYF. The CDR3 nucleotides read TGTGCCAGCAGGAACCTCGGGACTAGAACCTACGAGCAGTACTTC.

The gene calls are TRBV11-3 and TRBJ1-1, with 7 bases matching TRBD1. V trimming: 5 bases; J trimming: 1 base; junction bases outside the gene matches: 7. This CDR3 region has 15 residues. From germline, CDR1 is SGHNT and CDR2 YENEEA. The CDR3 reads CASSHSGQSNTEAFF. CDR3 DNA: TGTGCCAGCAGCCACTCGGGACAGTCGAACACTGAAGCTTTCTTT.

This rearrangement joins TRBV28 to TRBJ1-1; D may be TRBD1 (5 bases). V was shortened by 2 bases and J by 4 bases, with 8 bases between the two germline ends. Germline lookup yields CDR1 MDHEN and CDR2 SYDVKM. The length of the CDR3 is 13 residues. In nucleotides, the CDR3 is TGTGCCAGCAGTTTAAACGGGGGCACTGAAGCTTTCTTT. Its protein product is CASSLNGGTEAFF.

The DNA for the CDR3 is TGTGCCAGTAGTAACGTGAACAGGGGCCAATATATGGGCTACACCTTC. It is translated as CASSNVNRGQYMGYTF. V usage is TRBV19 and J usage is TRBJ1-2; 7 bases line up with TRBD1. The CDR3 is 16 residues long. V gave up 4 bases and J gave up 8 bases; unmatched junction bases: 16. Germline V lookup: CDR1 LNHDA, CDR2 SQIVND (reference sequence).